These 19 T cell receptor beta chains originate from one sample sequenced in a study of T-cell memory formation after mild COVID-19. TCRdb analysed the 5' RACE reads with MiXCR anew, one entry per CDR3 protein. The sample consists of roughly 250,000 distinct CDR3 sequences, about a sixth of them appearing once. The specimen was PBMCs or a T cell subset sorted from them (not recorded which). The source of these receptors is a man younger than 35 who had mild COVID-19 (a few samples of this study predate the infection). Cell type and time point are not known.

This clonotype was seen repeatedly, ten times or more. The chain joins TRBV5-1 to TRBJ2-1; D is unclear. With 0 bases removed from V and 2 bases from J, the gap between germline ends came to 9 bases. CDR1 and CDR2 (germline): SGHRS, YFSETQ. The CDR3 runs 15 residues. The CDR3 loop is CASSLAMGTYNEQFF. The CDR3, as DNA: TGCGCCAGCAGCTTGGCCATGGGCACCTACAATGAGCAGTTCTTC.

Only a few counts were recorded for this clonotype. The chain recombines TRBV2 with TRBJ2-7; TRBD2 is a possible D gene (5 bases). V was cut by 3 bases and J by 2 bases, with 11 bases left in between. The CDR3 runs 14 residues. Germline V gives CDR1 SNHLY, CDR2 FYNNEI. The CDR3 bases are TGTGCCAGCAGTGAGCAGAGGGTTCCCTACGAGCAGTACTTC. Translation gives CASSEQRVPYEQYF.

This clonotype was recorded many times. V gene TRBV20-1 combines with J gene TRBJ2-5, with D perhaps TRBD1 or TRBD2 (6 bases each). The CDR3 runs 13 residues. Trimming took off 6 bases at V and 4 bases at J, with 15 bases between the two ends. The germline V gene encodes CDR1 DFQATT and CDR2 SNEGSKA (reference sequence). As DNA, the CDR3 is TGCAGTGCAGGAAGGGGGGCCCCAGAGACCCAGTACTTC. This codes for CSAGRGAPETQYF.

The table lists this clonotype with a few counts. The chain combines TRBV3-1 with TRBJ2-7; 9 nucleotides match TRBD1. Germline CDR1 is LGHDT and CDR2 is YNNKEL (reference sequence). V was pared by 3 bases and J by 6 bases, with 9 bases of the junction left unmatched. The CDR3 covers 15 residues. The CDR3 region has the DNA TGTGCCAGCAGCCACCCCGGGACAGGGACCGGCGAGCAGTACTTC. This encodes CASSHPGTGTGEQYF.

V usage is TRBV20-1 and J usage is TRBJ1-4; tentative D call: TRBD1 (6 bases). V lost 0 bases to trimming and J lost 3 bases, with 14 bases between them. CDR1 and CDR2 from the germline V gene are DFQATT and SNEGSKA (reference sequence). The CDR3 runs to 16 residues. The CDR3 coding sequence is TGCAGTGCTAGAGACCTCACAGGGCGGGCTAATGAAAAACTGTTTTTT. Protein: CSARDLTGRANEKLFF.

This clonotype occurred a few times. The chain combines TRBV4-3 with TRBJ2-5, with 12 bases that match TRBD2. The junction had 15 bases not matched to a gene; V was cut back by 1 base and J by 3 bases. From germline, CDR1 is LGHNA and CDR2 YSLEER. The CDR3 totals 20 residues. The CDR3 DNA is TGCGCCAGCAGCCAAGTACCCTATGCCACAAGACTAGCGGGGGAAGAGACCCAGTACTTC. Translated: CASSQVPYATRLAGEETQYF.

The chain employs TRBV11-2 and TRBJ1-2; D is unresolved. The CDR3 totals 13 residues. Germline V gives CDR1 SGHAT, CDR2 FQNNGV. V dropped 6 bases and J dropped 8 bases, with 16 bases sitting between them. This CDR3 reads CASRDLILGGYTF. CDR3 bases: TGTGCCAGCAGGGATCTTATTCTAGGCGGCTACACCTTC.

The V and J genes are TRBV29-1 and TRBJ2-5, with 10 bases matching TRBD1. The V segment lost 7 bases and the J segment 1 base; nucleotides outside the gene matches: 6. This CDR3 is 14 amino acids long. The V gene's germline CDR1 is SQVTM and CDR2 ANQGSEA. CDR3 in amino acids: CSAYRDRGQETQYF. CDR3 nucleotides: TGCAGCGCTTACCGGGACAGGGGCCAAGAGACCCAGTACTTC.

The chain joins TRBV6-2 or TRBV6-3 to TRBJ2-7; a weak D match, TRBD2 (6 bases). Trimming took off 2 bases at V and 9 bases at J, with 17 bases between the two ends. Germline CDR1 and CDR2: MNHEY and SVGEGT. CDR3 size: 14 residues. The CDR3 nucleotides read TGTGCCAGCAGTTACGGTGGAGGAGGGGCGCGGCAGTACGTC. Translated, it gives CASSYGGGGARQYV.

The sample holds a few counts of this clonotype. CDR3 protein: CASSYVPSDNEQFF. DNA of the CDR3: TGTGCCAGCAGTTACGTACCTAGCGACAATGAGCAGTTCTTC. This rearrangement joins TRBV6-2 or TRBV6-3 to TRBJ2-1; a weak D match, TRBD2 (6 bases). CDR3 length: 14 residues. V lost 2 bases to trimming and J lost 5 bases, with 10 bases between them. Germline-derived CDR1 and CDR2 are MNHEY and SVGEGT.

This clonotype has only a few counts. The V and J genes are TRBV6-1 and TRBJ1-2; tentative D call: TRBD1 (5 bases). Trimming took off 5 bases at V and 5 bases at J, with 15 bases between the two ends. The germline gives CDR1 MNHNS, CDR2 SASEGT. The CDR3 loop spans 14 amino acids. CDR3 nucleotides: TGTGCCAGCAGTACCAGCCGGACAAATTATGGCTACACCTTC. It is translated as CASSTSRTNYGYTF.

This clonotype was found a few times. This chain connects TRBV4-1 to TRBJ1-4; D is uncertain. Trimming removed 4 bases at V and 8 bases at J, with 17 bases between. CDR1 and CDR2 (germline): MGHRA, YSYEKL. CDR3 length: 15 residues. For the CDR3, the DNA is TGCGCCAGCAGCCCCCTTTCCGGAGGTTTGGAAAAACTGTTTTTT. Residues: CASSPLSGGLEKLFF.

This clonotype was counted only a few times. The chain uses TRBV5-1 and TRBJ2-1; 8 nucleotides align to TRBD2. CDR1 is SGHRS and CDR2 is YFSETQ in the germline V gene. J gave up 2 bases and V 4 bases, and 8 bases lay outside the gene matches. The CDR3 consists of 16 residues. This CDR3 is CASSGTSSGPYNEQFF. In DNA, the CDR3 is TGCGCCAGCAGCGGGACTAGTTCTGGTCCCTACAATGAGCAGTTCTTC.

This clonotype was seen more than once but under ten times. The chain joins TRBV20-1 to TRBJ2-3, with 10 bases aligning to TRBD2. Looked up from germline, CDR1 is DFQATT and CDR2 is SNEGSKA (reference sequence). The CDR3 length is 14 residues. V lost 2 bases and J lost 7; bases outside the gene matches: 6. CDR3 loop: CSARLAGASYTQYF. The CDR3, as DNA: TGCAGTGCTAGACTAGCGGGGGCCTCGTATACGCAGTATTTT.

This clonotype has more than one count but fewer than ten. V and J are TRBV2 and TRBJ2-5; tentatively, D is TRBD2 (5 bases). With 2 bases removed from V and 7 bases from J, the gap between germline ends came to 14 bases. Germline lookup yields CDR1 SNHLY and CDR2 FYNNEI. The CDR3 has 14 residues. As DNA, the CDR3 is TGTGCCAGCAGTGAACGCCTAAACCGGGGGACCCAGTACTTC. Protein sequence: CASSERLNRGTQYF.

This clonotype was detected a few times. V usage is TRBV6-5 and J usage is TRBJ2-7; the match to TRBD1 covers 7 bases. The ends lost 3 bases at V and 7 bases at J; junction bases unmatched: 6. CDR1 and CDR2 (germline): MNHEY, SVGAGI. This CDR3 contains 13 residues. CDR3 amino acids: CASSYGRGREQYF. In DNA form, the CDR3 reads TGTGCCAGCAGTTATGGCAGGGGGAGAGAGCAGTACTTC.

This rearrangement joins TRBV3-1 to TRBJ2-5; the match to TRBD2 covers 8 bases. V was clipped by 6 bases and J by 5 bases; unmatched bases: 11. In germline, CDR1 is LGHDT, CDR2 YNNKEL (reference sequence). The CDR3 has 15 amino acids. CDR3 nucleotide sequence: TGTGCCAGCAGGGGAAGGCGGGGGGCTGTCGAGACCCAGTACTTC. Translated: CASRGRRGAVETQYF.

The chain employs TRBV11-3 and TRBJ2-2; D ambiguous. The CDR3 length is 15 residues. Trimming pared 5 bases from V and 3 bases from J, leaving 13 bases between. Germline V gives CDR1 SGHNT, CDR2 YENEEA. The CDR3 bases are TGTGCCAGCAGCGCGTTGGGTTTGGACACCGGGGAGCTGTTTTTT. Protein: CASSALGLDTGELFF.

This clonotype was counted only a few times. CDR3 sequence (DNA): TGTGCCAGCAGCCAAGATGGGACCCATAAACTAGAGACCCAGTACTTC. Amino acids: CASSQDGTHKLETQYF. This chain uses TRBV3-1 with TRBJ2-5; possibly TRBD1 or TRBD2 for D (5 bases each). Trimming shortened V by 0 bases and J by 4 bases, and 15 bases separated the two germline ends. The germline gives CDR1 LGHDT, CDR2 YNNKEL (reference sequence). The CDR3 loop spans 16 amino acids.